This T cell receptor (beta chain) was sequenced during a study of shared T cell receptors in the human thymus. CDR3 length equals 14 residues. J gave up 10 bases and V 6 bases, and 7 bases lay outside the gene matches. Germline CDR1 SNHLY, CDR2 FYNNEI. The repertoire was sequenced with immunoSEQ multiplex PCR; TCRdb's copy has only in-frame clones and lacks some. The sample lists some 700,000 clones, around 87% seen once, with 0.0085% to 0.012% in the top ten. Another study also made use of these data, one on human thymus T cells. That source adds: The donors were infants in Finland with congenital heart defects, otherwise immunologically healthy. Resections removed during corrective heart surgery provided the thymus tissue used. Across thymic and blood repertoires, the usage of V and J genes appeared to be biased. A high degree of thymic repertoire overlap among unrelated individuals was reported in related research.

The receptor comes from a boy younger than two with a congenital heart defect. The sample comprised thymocytes. V usage is TRBV2 and J usage is TRBJ1-4; TRBD1 aligns across 11 bases. Here the CDR3 reads CASRIPGQGVKLFF. The CDR3 DNA reads as TGTGCCAGCAGGATACCGGGACAGGGGGTAAAACTGTTTTTT.